This is a list of T cell receptor beta chains from one sample in a study of T cells in Graves' hyperthyroidism and ophthalmopathy. TCRdb passed the multiplex PCR reads through MiXCR, listing each CDR3 protein once. The top ten clones hold about 3.5% of a sample with about 610,000 distinct CDR3 sequences, around 15% of them seen once. Sequencing used blood. These receptors came from a woman aged 40-49 years with Graves' ophthalmopathy. Each CDR3 is given with its conserved first and last residue. The D gene is left open where the match is weak. Only some rows state a clone size, as once, few, many or a class for expanded clones.

v_gene: TRBV30; j_gene: TRBJ2-5; abundance: many; d_gene: TRBD2; CDR3nt: TGTGCCTGGGCGGGGACTAGCGGGGGGCCCCAAGAGACCCAGTACTTC; CDR3aa: CAWAGTSGGPQETQYF
v_gene: TRBV11-2; j_gene: TRBJ2-3; abundance: many; d_gene: -; CDR3nt: TGTGCCACGCGAGGGTACACAGATACGCAGTATTTT; CDR3aa: CATRGYTDTQYF
v_gene: TRBV4-1; j_gene: TRBJ2-4; abundance: few; d_gene: -; CDR3nt: TGCGCCAGCAGCCAAGATTCTCTAGCCAAAAACATTCAGTACTTC; CDR3aa: CASSQDSLAKNIQYF
v_gene: TRBV6-1; j_gene: TRBJ1-1; abundance: -; d_gene: -; CDR3nt: TGTGCCAGCTGTGAAAAGGGGTTTACTGAAGCTTTCTTT; CDR3aa: CASCEKGFTEAFF
v_gene: TRBV5-1; j_gene: TRBJ1-1; abundance: -; d_gene: -; CDR3nt: TGCGCCAGCAGCACCTCTACAGGGAGGGAAGCTTTCTTT; CDR3aa: CASSTSTGREAFF
v_gene: TRBV30; j_gene: TRBJ2-3; abundance: many; d_gene: -; CDR3nt: TGTGCCTGGAGTGCCAACACAGATACGCAGTATTTT; CDR3aa: CAWSANTDTQYF
v_gene: TRBV28; j_gene: TRBJ2-3; abundance: -; d_gene: -; CDR3nt: TGTGCCAGCCGTCTAGAGTTTACGCAGTATTTT; CDR3aa: CASRLEFTQYF
v_gene: TRBV13; j_gene: TRBJ1-3; abundance: few; d_gene: -; CDR3nt: TGTGCCAGCAGCTTACAAGGGTCCGGGTCTGGAAACACCATATATTTT; CDR3aa: CASSLQGSGSGNTIYF
v_gene: TRBV2; j_gene: TRBJ1-5; abundance: -; d_gene: TRBD1; CDR3nt: TGTGCCAGCGGGAGACAGGGTGTAGATCAGCCCCAGCATTTT; CDR3aa: CASGRQGVDQPQHF
v_gene: TRBV4-2; j_gene: TRBJ2-4; abundance: -; d_gene: -; CDR3nt: TGTGCCACCCAGGGTCGAGGGGCCAAAAACATTCAGTACTTC; CDR3aa: CATQGRGAKNIQYF
v_gene: TRBV12-3/TRBV12-4; j_gene: TRBJ2-3; abundance: -; d_gene: -; CDR3nt: TGTACCAGCAGTTTACCATATCTGGCGCAGTATTTT; CDR3aa: CTSSLPYLAQYF